Each of the 25 T cell receptor beta chains below was sequenced from the same sample in a study of T cell responses to AZD1222 COVID-19 vaccine. Profiling relied on immunoSEQ multiplex PCR, and the TCRdb table lists in-frame clones only, not all of them. Among about 160,000 clones listed, nearly 90% were seen once. The sequencing here drew on peripheral blood, taken on day 0 of AZD1222 vaccination. Source of these receptors: an adult in good health.

The V call is TRBV4-2, the J call TRBJ1-5, with D possibly TRBD1 on 6 matching bases. The CDR3 runs to 17 residues. Germline CDR1 is LGHNA and CDR2 is YNFKEQ. V was shortened by 0 bases and J by 0 bases, with 12 bases between the two germline ends. The chain's CDR3 is CASSQEQGTYSNQPQHF. The CDR3, as DNA: TGTGCCAGCAGCCAAGAGCAGGGGACGTATAGCAATCAGCCCCAGCATTTT.

The rearrangement uses TRBV6-2 or TRBV6-3 and TRBJ2-1, with 11 bases aligning to TRBD1. Trimming cost V 6 bases and J 0 bases; bases outside gene matches: 10. The germline V gene has CDR1 MNHEY and CDR2 SVGEGT. The CDR3 has 18 residues. CDR3 sequence (DNA): TGTGCCAGCAGCCGTCCCGGGACAGGGGGAAACTCCTACAATGAGCAGTTCTTC. Encoded protein: CASSRPGTGGNSYNEQFF.

The chain links TRBV4-3 to TRBJ1-2; 7 nucleotides align to TRBD1. The trim removed 5 bases at V and 0 bases at J, leaving 12 bases unmatched. Germline V lookup: CDR1 LGHNA, CDR2 YSLEER. This CDR3 contains 17 residues. The CDR3 DNA reads as TGCGCCAGCAGCACCCGACAGGGACTATATACTAACTATGGCTACACCTTC. Its protein product is CASSTRQGLYTNYGYTF.

The V and J genes are TRBV24-1 and TRBJ2-7, with D uncertain. Germline V gene lookup returns CDR1 KGHDR and CDR2 SFDVKD. This CDR3 has 14 amino acids. Trimming cost V 4 bases and J 3 bases, with 12 bases left between them. The CDR3, as DNA: TGTGCCACCAGTGACGGCCTTAGCCGCTACGAGCAGTACTTC. This sequence encodes CATSDGLSRYEQYF.

This chain connects TRBV28 to TRBJ1-4; 11 bases map to TRBD1. Trimming cost V 6 bases and J 2 bases; bases outside gene matches: 5. CDR3 size: 16 residues. CDR1 is MDHEN and CDR2 is SYDVKM in the germline V gene. The CDR3 DNA is TGTGCCAGCAGGGACAGGGGGCGGGTTACTAATGAAAAACTGTTTTTT. Translating it yields CASRDRGRVTNEKLFF.

V usage is TRBV5-4 and J usage is TRBJ2-2; TRBD2 agrees at 12 bases. Germline CDR1 SGHNT, CDR2 YYREEE (reference sequence). This CDR3 comprises 15 residues. The J segment lost 5 bases and the V segment lost 7 bases, leaving 6 bases of the junction unmatched. The CDR3 sequence is CASASGTSGTGELFF. CDR3 DNA sequence: TGTGCCAGCGCATCCGGGACTAGCGGGACCGGGGAGCTGTTTTTT.

V is TRBV2 and J is TRBJ1-2; no firm D call. Germline values: CDR1 SNHLY, CDR2 FYNNEI. Trimming removed 5 bases from V and 8 bases from J, with 15 bases in between. The CDR3 consists of 13 residues. The CDR3 nucleotides read TGTGCCAGCAGTACCCGGCCTGAAGGAGGCTACACCTTC. Translating gives CASSTRPEGGYTF.

The chain recombines TRBV4-1 with TRBJ1-1, with 7 nucleotides matching TRBD1. CDR1 and CDR2 (germline): MGHRA, YSYEKL. V gave up 1 base and J gave up 3 bases; unmatched junction bases: 5. The CDR3 has 15 amino acids. The CDR3 loop is CASSQAARGDTEAFF. For the CDR3, the DNA is TGCGCCAGCAGCCAAGCTGCCAGGGGGGACACTGAAGCTTTCTTT.

The gene calls are TRBV10-3 and TRBJ1-1, with a tentative D call TRBD1 (6 bases). V shed 6 bases and J shed 6 bases, with 14 bases lying between them. The length of the CDR3 is 13 residues. CDR1 ENHRY and CDR2 SYGVKD come from the germline V gene. CDR3 bases: TGTGCCATCAGACAGGGAGGGTCTCCTGAAGCTTTCTTT. It translates to CAIRQGGSPEAFF.

This chain links TRBV6-5 with TRBJ2-3, with TRBD2 matching over 9 bases. CDR1 and CDR2 (germline): MNHEY, SVGAGI. The CDR3 is 15 amino acids. Germline trimming cut 6 bases from V and 3 bases from J; bases unmatched to any gene: 7. The CDR3 DNA reads as TGTGCCAGCAGAAATAGCGGGAGCGGGACAGATACGCAGTATTTT. Amino acid sequence: CASRNSGSGTDTQYF.

This chain links TRBV18 with TRBJ1-3, with 8 positions matching TRBD1. There are 18 residues in the CDR3. After removal of 8 bases from V and 2 bases from J, the junction contained 17 bases not matched to a gene. CDR1 and CDR2 from the germline V gene are KGHSH and LQKENI. The CDR3 DNA sequence: TGTGCCAGCGCCCCAATGATCGGACAGGGCTCCCCTGGAAACACCATATATTTT. This sequence encodes CASAPMIGQGSPGNTIYF.

The genes are TRBV5-1 and TRBJ1-5; a weak D match, TRBD1 (5 bases). This CDR3 spans 13 amino acids. Germline CDR1 reads SGHRS; CDR2 reads YFSETQ. Trimming stripped 4 bases from V and 8 bases from J, with 13 bases between. In DNA, the CDR3 is TGCGCCAGCAGCACGGGGCCCTCGGAGCCCCAGCATTTT. Encoded protein: CASSTGPSEPQHF. The full variable domain, rest sourced from reference TRBV5-1 and TRBJ1-5, is KAGVTQTPRYLIKTRGQQVTLSCSPISGHRSVSWYQQTPGQGLQFLFEYFSETQRNKGNFPGRFSGRQFSNSRSEMNVSTLELGDSALYLCASSTGPSEPQHFGDGTRLSIL.

The V call is TRBV4-2, the J call TRBJ1-2, with no clear D. V was trimmed by 5 bases and J by 8 bases, leaving 15 bases between them. The CDR3 runs 13 residues. Germline assignment: CDR1 LGHNA and CDR2 YNFKEQ. The CDR3 protein is CASSADRARGYTF. DNA for the CDR3: TGTGCCAGCAGCGCAGATCGGGCGCGAGGCTACACCTTC.

The count of this clone is one. The chain employs TRBV4-3 and TRBJ1-4; D unclear. CDR1 and CDR2 (germline): LGHNA, YSLEER. This CDR3 comprises 14 residues. The V gene lost 2 bases and the J gene lost 7 bases, with 11 bases spanning the gap. The CDR3 loop reads CASSQPGPGEKLFF. DNA for the CDR3: TGCGCCAGCAGCCAACCCGGGCCAGGTGAAAAACTGTTTTTT.

The CDR3 sequence: CASSLETQRYNEQFF. The DNA for the CDR3 is TGTGCCAGCAGCTTAGAGACTCAGCGATACAATGAGCAGTTCTTC. V and J are TRBV7-2 and TRBJ2-1, with no clear D. This CDR3 is 15 amino acids long. Between the trimmed V and J ends, which lost 1 base and 4 bases, there was a span of 11 bases. Germline V gene sequence: CDR1 SGHTA, CDR2 FQGNSA.

As concerns this clone: The sample holds other DNA sequences that translate to the same CDR3. The chain has TRBV28 and TRBJ1-2; D ambiguous. The ends were cut back, 2 bases at V and 5 bases at J, with 3 bases in the middle. The CDR3 runs 11 residues. Germline V gene data show CDR1 as MDHEN and CDR2 as SYDVKM. The CDR3 loop is CASSLLYGYTF. The CDR3 nucleotides read TGTGCCAGCAGTTTACTGTATGGCTACACCTTC.

This sequence joins TRBV7-2 and TRBJ1-1; D possibly corresponds to TRBD1 (5 bases). Trimming took 3 bases from V and 1 from J, leaving 12 bases between them. Germline loops: CDR1 SGHTA, CDR2 FQGNSA. The CDR3 is made up of 15 amino acids. The CDR3 sequence is CASSFGGTGNTEAFF. The CDR3 DNA is TGTGCCAGCAGCTTCGGGGGGACGGGGAACACTGAAGCTTTCTTT.

The V gene is TRBV15, the J gene TRBJ2-5, with TRBD1 matching 7 bases. Germline V gives CDR1 LNHNV, CDR2 YYDKDF (reference sequence). Trimming took 0 bases from V and 2 from J; bases not matched to a gene: 6. This CDR3 is built from 16 residues. CDR3 in amino acids: CATSRDTGVGQETQYF. DNA of the CDR3: TGTGCCACCAGCAGAGACACAGGGGTAGGGCAAGAGACCCAGTACTTC.

The rearrangement uses TRBV13 and TRBJ1-1; no reliable D call. With 4 bases removed from V and 4 bases from J, the gap between germline ends came to 16 bases. The CDR3 contains 15 residues. CDR1 and CDR2 (germline): PRHDT, FYEKMQ (reference sequence). The CDR3 here is CASSYSSEGGTEAFF. CDR3 nucleotide sequence: TGTGCCAGCAGCTATAGCTCTGAGGGTGGCACTGAAGCTTTCTTT. The full variable domain, rest sourced from reference TRBV13 and TRBJ1-1, is AAGVIQSPRHLIKEKRETATLKCYPIPRHDTVYWYQQGPGQDPQFLISFYEKMQSDKGSIPDRFSAQQFSDYHSELNMSSLELGDSALYFCASSYSSEGGTEAFFGQGTRLTVV.

The chain is built from TRBV7-2 and TRBJ1-3, with D possibly matching TRBD1 (5 bases). This CDR3 comprises 17 residues. V gave up 2 bases and J gave up 1 base, with 15 bases separating them. CDR1 SGHTA and CDR2 FQGNSA come from the germline V gene. CDR3 bases: TGTGCCAGCAGCTTAATCCCGGGGCAGTCTTCTGGAAACACCATATATTTT. Translating gives CASSLIPGQSSGNTIYF.

The genes are TRBV4-3 and TRBJ2-3; tentative D call: TRBD2 (7 bases). The germline V gene has CDR1 LGHNA and CDR2 YSLEER. V lost 0 bases to trimming and J lost 6 bases, with 13 bases between them. This CDR3 is 15 amino acids long. CDR3 sequence: CASSQDWGRGDTQYF. The CDR3 DNA is TGCGCCAGCAGCCAAGATTGGGGGAGGGGGGATACGCAGTATTTT.

The chain has TRBV7-9 and TRBJ2-3; 12 nucleotides line up with TRBD2. This CDR3 is built from 16 residues. J was trimmed by 0 bases and V by 2 bases; bases with no gene match: 0. Germline CDR1 SEHNR, CDR2 FQNEAQ (reference sequence). Here the CDR3 reads CASSLTSGRSTDTQYF. The DNA of the CDR3 is TGTGCCAGCAGCTTAACTAGCGGGAGGAGCACAGATACGCAGTATTTT.

The chain has TRBV7-2 and TRBJ2-1; 9 bases map to TRBD2. CDR3 length: 17 residues. Trimming removed 5 bases from V and 2 bases from J; junction bases left unmatched: 10. Germline CDR1 is SGHTA and CDR2 is FQGNSA. This chain's CDR3 is CASSNSPSGNTYNEQFF. CDR3 sequence (DNA): TGTGCCAGCAGCAACTCCCCTAGCGGGAATACCTACAATGAGCAGTTCTTC.

This chain links TRBV11-2 with TRBJ2-1, with TRBD2 matching over 7 bases. J lost 8 bases, V lost 5 bases, and 6 bases had no gene match. The CDR3 has 13 residues. Per the germline V gene, CDR1 is SGHAT and CDR2 is FQNNGV. The CDR3 spells CASSGSGIHEQFF. The CDR3 region has the DNA TGTGCCAGCAGCGGGAGCGGGATCCATGAGCAGTTCTTC.

The chain joins TRBV24-1 to TRBJ2-7; TRBD2 agrees at 12 bases. The trim removed 9 bases at V and 1 base at J, leaving 21 bases unmatched. From germline, CDR1 is KGHDR and CDR2 SFDVKD. CDR3 length: 20 residues. DNA for the CDR3: TGTGCCACCTTTCCTCGCAGGACGGGACTAGCGGGTTCCCTATCCTACGAGCAGTACTTC. Protein product: CATFPRRTGLAGSLSYEQYF.